Below, 9 T cell receptor beta chains from the same sample are listed, as sequenced in a study of T cells after yellow fever vaccination. TCRdb reanalysed the 5' RACE reads using MiXCR and keeps one entry per CDR3 protein. Here the sample spans about 340,000 distinct CDR3 sequences, approximately 3.9% being singletons. Source: PBMCs, taken 5 days after the yellow fever booster vaccination. The receptors derive from a man aged 18 to 29 who received the YFV17D yellow fever vaccine.

This clonotype has more than one count but fewer than ten. The V gene is TRBV18, the J gene TRBJ2-5; D ambiguous. Germline assignment: CDR1 KGHSH and CDR2 LQKENI. The CDR3 spans 13 residues. Trimming pared 3 bases from V and 1 base from J, leaving 6 bases between. Written as DNA, the CDR3 is TGTGCCAGCTCACCCATCGGCCAAGAGACCCAGTACTTC. Translating gives CASSPIGQETQYF. Based on the CDR3 plus reference TRBV18 and TRBJ2-5, the full variable domain is NAGVMQNPRHLVRRRGQEARLRCSPMKGHSHVYWYRQLPEEGLKFMVYLQKENIIDESGMPKERFSAEFPKEGPSILRIQQVVRGDSAAYFCASSPIGQETQYFGPGTRLLVL.

V gene TRBV5-5 combines with J gene TRBJ2-7; D gene unclear. Germline V gene lookup returns CDR1 SGHKS and CDR2 YYEKEE (reference sequence). This CDR3 has 14 residues. The V gene lost 1 base and the J gene lost 2 bases, with 10 bases spanning the gap. In DNA, the CDR3 is TGTGCCAGCAGCTTGCATGTGGAGACCTACGAGCAGTACGTC. Translated, it gives CASSLHVETYEQYV.

This clonotype was counted between two and nine times. V usage is TRBV7-9 and J usage is TRBJ2-3; no reliable D call. CDR3 length: 15 residues. CDR1 and CDR2 (germline): SEHNR, FQNEAQ (reference sequence). V dropped 3 bases and J dropped 2 bases, with 12 bases sitting between them. The CDR3 sequence is CASSFWKRNTDTQYF. CDR3 DNA: TGTGCCAGCAGCTTTTGGAAACGGAACACAGATACGCAGTATTTT. Looking up the rest from reference TRBV7-9 and TRBJ2-3 gives the full variable domain: DTGVSQNPRHKITKRGQNVTFRCDPISEHNRLYWYRQTLGQGPEFLTYFQNEAQLEKSRLLSDRFSAERPKGSFSTLEIQRTEQGDSAMYLCASSFWKRNTDTQYFGPGTRLTVL.

In this sample, this clonotype turned up a few times. The rearrangement uses TRBV29-1 and TRBJ2-7; no reliable D call. The CDR3 contains 13 residues. V was pared by 4 bases and J by 2 bases, with 12 bases between. The V gene's germline CDR1 is SQVTM and CDR2 ANQGSEA. The CDR3 sequence: CSVAPNAAYEQYF. CDR3 DNA sequence: TGCAGCGTTGCGCCGAACGCAGCCTACGAGCAGTACTTC.

This clonotype has a handful of counts. The chain's CDR3 is CASSSPRAYGTDTQYF. The CDR3 nucleotides read TGTGCCAGCAGCTCCCCCCGGGCGTATGGCACAGATACGCAGTATTTT. The chain carries TRBV7-2 and TRBJ2-3, with D unresolved. The germline gives CDR1 SGHTA, CDR2 FQGNSA. The V end was cut by 4 bases, the J end by 1 base, with 15 bases between. This CDR3 is 16 amino acids long.

This clonotype was recorded many times. The genes are TRBV28 and TRBJ2-2; 8 bases fit TRBD1. With 5 bases clipped from V and 2 bases from J, the junction kept 4 bases outside the gene matches. Germline lookup yields CDR1 MDHEN and CDR2 SYDVKM. This CDR3 is 15 amino acids long. The CDR3 protein is CASSPDRANTGELFF. The DNA of the CDR3 is TGTGCCAGCAGTCCGGACAGGGCCAACACCGGGGAGCTGTTTTTT.

This clonotype was detected a few times. The V gene is TRBV29-1, the J gene TRBJ1-2; TRBD1 is a possible D gene (5 bases). Looked up from germline, CDR1 is SQVTM and CDR2 is ANQGSEA. The CDR3 runs 14 residues. The V gene lost 0 bases and the J gene lost 4 bases, with 12 bases spanning the gap. CDR3 DNA sequence: TGCAGCGTTGAAGACCTCGCTGGGGGCTATGGCTACACCTTC. Encoded protein: CSVEDLAGGYGYTF. The complete variable domain, with remaining parts taken from reference TRBV29-1 and TRBJ1-2, reads SAVISQKPSRDICQRGTSLTIQCQVDSQVTMMFWYRQQPGQSLTLIATANQGSEATYESGFVIDKFPISRPNLTFSTLTVSNMSPEDSSIYLCSVEDLAGGYGYTFGSGTRLTVV.

The table lists this clonotype with many counts. The chain carries TRBV5-4 and TRBJ2-5; D ambiguous. V was pared by 4 bases and J by 1 base, with 8 bases between. The germline gives CDR1 SGHNT, CDR2 YYREEE (reference sequence). This CDR3 spans 13 amino acids. In DNA form, the CDR3 reads TGTGCCAGCAGCCCCGGATTCCAAGAGACCCAGTACTTC. Its protein is CASSPGFQETQYF. Using reference TRBV5-4 and TRBJ2-5 for the parts outside the CDR3, the full variable domain is ETGVTQSPTHLIKTRGQQVTLRCSSQSGHNTVSWYQQALGQGPQFIFQYYREEENGRGNFPPRFSGLQFPNYSSELNVNALELDDSALYLCASSPGFQETQYFGPGTRLLVL.

The rearrangement uses TRBV20-1 and TRBJ2-4; 13 positions agree with TRBD2. The germline V gene encodes CDR1 DFQATT and CDR2 SNEGSKA (reference sequence). V lost 1 base and J lost 0; bases outside the gene matches: 12. This CDR3 has 20 residues. Here the CDR3 reads CSARAVWTSGGQLAKNIQYF. The CDR3 coding sequence is TGCAGTGCTAGAGCGGTATGGACTAGCGGGGGACAACTAGCCAAAAACATTCAGTACTTC.